This TCR beta chain was retrieved from a study of blood T cells in healthy people across ages. Overall study: Capture by template switching was about one barcoded beta molecule per two T cells. Whole-study findings and limits: Aged donors had fewer naive CD4+ cells and lower diversity than long-lived donors.

The CDR3 has 14 amino acids. The V end was cut by 4 bases, the J end by 0 bases, with 9 bases between. This clonotype was seen a few times. Its antigen is as yet unknown. For the second PCR, which ran for roughly 7 to 11 cycles, a sample-barcoded 5' primer and a J-beta primer mix were used. TCRdb processed the 5' RACE reads anew with MiXCR; each CDR3 protein has one entry. The repertoire holds over 750,000 distinct CDR3 sequences, with around a quarter as singletons. The sample was also linked to a second study, of T cells of mothers and their children.

The sample consisted of blood. This rearrangement joins TRBV12-3 or TRBV12-4 to TRBJ1-1, with D tentatively TRBD1 (5 bases). The TCR was taken from a boy aged 5-17 years in good health. The CDR3 sequence: CASSSTGLNTEAFF. The CDR3 nucleotides read TGTGCCAGCAGTTCCACAGGTCTGAACACTGAAGCTTTCTTT.